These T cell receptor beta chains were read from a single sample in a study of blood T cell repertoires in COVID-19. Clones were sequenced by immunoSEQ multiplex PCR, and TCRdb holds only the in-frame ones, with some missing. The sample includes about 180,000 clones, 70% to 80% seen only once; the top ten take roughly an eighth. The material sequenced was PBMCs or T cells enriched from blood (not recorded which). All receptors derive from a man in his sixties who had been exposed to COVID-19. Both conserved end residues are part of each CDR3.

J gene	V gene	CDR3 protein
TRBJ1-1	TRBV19	CASTPRGGTEAFF
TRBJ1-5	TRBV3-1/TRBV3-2	CASSQDTNQPQHF
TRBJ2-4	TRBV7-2	CASSATTSGNIQYF
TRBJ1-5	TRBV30	CAWSVLGRNQPQHF
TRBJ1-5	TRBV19	CASSKKYPGQGSNQPQHF
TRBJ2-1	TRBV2	CASRPTSGSYNEQFF
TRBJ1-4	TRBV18	CASSPLRDRDEKLFF
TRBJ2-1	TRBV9	CASSSGVYSYNEQFF
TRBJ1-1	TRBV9	CASSVGGELAEAFF
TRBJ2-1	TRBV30	CACRDRVFNEQFF
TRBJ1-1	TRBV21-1	CASSAWLRGAFF
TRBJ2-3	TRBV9	CASSVAAGGNTDTQYF
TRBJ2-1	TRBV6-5	CASSKGLHEQFF
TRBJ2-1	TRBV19	CASSSPPGTSRYNEQFF
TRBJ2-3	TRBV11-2	CASSLGLGGTSTDTQYF
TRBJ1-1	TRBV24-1	CATSGGGEAFF